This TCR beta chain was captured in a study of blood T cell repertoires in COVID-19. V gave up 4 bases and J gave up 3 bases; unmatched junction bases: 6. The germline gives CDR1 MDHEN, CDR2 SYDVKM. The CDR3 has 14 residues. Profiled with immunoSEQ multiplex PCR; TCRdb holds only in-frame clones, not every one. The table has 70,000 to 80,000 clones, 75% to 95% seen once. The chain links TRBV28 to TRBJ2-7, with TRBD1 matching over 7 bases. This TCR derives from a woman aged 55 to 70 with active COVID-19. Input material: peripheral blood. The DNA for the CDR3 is TGTGCCAGCAGTTGGGCACAGGGGAGCTACGAGCAGTACTTC. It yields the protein CASSWAQGSYEQYF.